This is a list of T cell receptor beta chains from one sample in a study of neurological immune-mediated disorders. MiXCR was run by TCRdb on the 5' RACE reads, yielding one entry per CDR3 protein. Among tens of thousands of distinct CDR3 sequences listed, approximately 6% were seen once. Sequenced input: PBMCs. The origin of the receptors is a woman aged 60 to 75 with multiple sclerosis. The CDR3 runs from the conserved cysteine through the conserved F or W. Each record gives: V gene, clone size, J gene, D gene, CDR3 protein, CDR3 DNA. A D gene is named only where the DNA matches it firmly. Where a row states a size, it is once, few, many or the class of an expanded clone; other rows omit it.

>TRBV10-3|few|TRBJ1-5|NA
CAISESGNQGNQPQHF
TGTGCCATCAGTGAGTCGGGGAATCAGGGCAATCAGCCCCAGCATTTT
>TRBV5-1|medium-sized|TRBJ2-7|NA
CASSSAGVHEQYF
TGCGCCAGCAGCTCGGCAGGGGTCCACGAGCAGTACTTC
>TRBV15|many|TRBJ2-5|TRBD1
CATSRGGQAQETQYF
TGTGCCACCAGCAGGGGCGGACAGGCGCAAGAGACCCAGTACTTC
>TRBV18|few|TRBJ2-7|NA
CASSPDRLAYEQYF
TGTGCCAGCTCACCAGACAGGCTCGCCTACGAGCAGTACTTC
>TRBV20-1|many|TRBJ2-3|TRBD2
CSAPTSGVPTDTQYF
TGCAGTGCTCCGACTAGCGGGGTCCCCACAGATACGCAGTATTTT
>TRBV9|many|TRBJ2-7|TRBD1
CASSATPGTGAYEQYF
TGTGCCAGCAGTGCCACACCCGGGACAGGGGCCTACGAGCAGTACTTC
>TRBV5-1|NA|TRBJ2-2|NA
CASRGPTVPGELFF
TGCGCCAGCAGGGGGCCTACAGTTCCCGGGGAGCTGTTTTTT
>TRBV6-2/TRBV6-3|many|TRBJ1-2|TRBD1
CASSLDRVDSYNYGYTF
TGTGCCAGCAGTTTGGACAGGGTCGACAGCTATAACTATGGCTACACCTTC
>TRBV6-5|many|TRBJ2-7|TRBD2
CASSYPGRPSSYEQYF
TGTGCCAGCAGTTACCCCGGGAGGCCGAGCTCCTACGAGCAGTACTTC
>TRBV6-5|many|TRBJ2-3|TRBD2
CASSSRLAGAKDTQYF
TGTGCCAGCAGTTCCCGACTAGCGGGGGCCAAAGATACGCAGTATTTT
>TRBV2|few|TRBJ2-7|NA
CASTPGRDYEQYF
TGTGCCAGCACCCCGGGCCGTGACTACGAGCAGTACTTC
>TRBV29-1|many|TRBJ1-4|TRBD1
CSPGQGHALPTNEKLFF
TGCAGCCCTGGACAGGGCCACGCGCTGCCAACTAATGAAAAACTGTTTTTT
>TRBV4-2|NA|TRBJ2-1|TRBD2
CASSQAGGSGDEQFF
TGTGCCAGCAGCCAAGCGGGGGGTAGCGGCGATGAGCAGTTCTTC
>TRBV7-2|many|TRBJ1-2|NA
CASSLVRGYTF
TGTGCCAGCAGCTTAGTGAGGGGCTACACCTTC
>TRBV12-3/TRBV12-4|many|TRBJ2-7|NA
CASSYSSEQYF
TGTGCCAGCAGTTACTCATCCGAGCAGTACTTC
>TRBV12-3/TRBV12-4|many|TRBJ2-1|NA
CASSLASGTAFNEQFF
TGTGCCAGCAGTTTAGCGTCCGGGACTGCCTTTAATGAGCAGTTCTTC
>TRBV20-1|many|TRBJ1-5|NA
CSASSGTGGGNQPQHF
TGCAGTGCTAGCTCCGGGACTGGGGGTGGCAATCAGCCCCAGCATTTT
>TRBV5-6|NA|TRBJ1-1|NA
CASSLGLGGKLLF
TGTGCCAGCAGCTTGGGTCTGGGTGGGAAGCTTCTCTTT
>TRBV5-1|NA|TRBJ1-5|NA
CASRVSPILNQPQHF
TGCGCCAGCAGGGTTTCGCCCATCCTCAATCAGCCCCAGCATTTT
>TRBV5-1|few|TRBJ1-1|NA
CASSPGAVNTEAFF
TGCGCCAGCAGCCCTGGAGCGGTGAACACTGAAGCTTTCTTT
>TRBV6-5|many|TRBJ2-6|NA
CASSYSPLRTFGVLTF
TGTGCCAGCAGTTACTCTCCATTAAGAACCTTCGGCGTCCTGACTTTC
>TRBV5-1|many|TRBJ2-3|NA
CASSRGQGGSTDTQYF
TGCGCCAGCAGCAGAGGACAGGGAGGGAGCACAGATACGCAGTATTTT
>TRBV5-5|many|TRBJ1-2|NA
CASSLDLQGAYGYTF
TGTGCCAGCAGCTTAGATCTTCAGGGCGCCTATGGCTACACCTTC
>TRBV5-1|many|TRBJ1-5|NA
CASSLGPGNQPQHF
TGCGCCAGCTCCCTTGGGCCTGGCAATCAGCCCCAGCATTTT
>TRBV7-8|many|TRBJ1-2|NA
CASSQGLGSNYGYTF
TGTGCCAGCAGCCAAGGGCTCGGTTCAAACTATGGCTACACCTTC
>TRBV7-2|many|TRBJ1-1|TRBD1
CASSFTIQGDAFF
TGTGCCAGCAGCTTCACAATCCAGGGGGATGCTTTCTTT
>TRBV7-7|many|TRBJ2-2|TRBD1
CAIPPGQGKTGELFF
TGTGCCATTCCACCGGGACAGGGGAAAACCGGGGAGCTGTTTTTT
>TRBV12-3/TRBV12-4|many|TRBJ2-1|NA
CASSPVRGDEQFF
TGTGCCAGCAGCCCAGTGAGGGGAGACGAGCAGTTCTTC
>TRBV10-1|many|TRBJ2-5|NA
CASSAFDGEETQYF
TGCGCCAGCAGCGCCTTCGACGGAGAAGAGACCCAGTACTTC
>TRBV11-2|many|TRBJ2-5|NA
CASSLGRVPQETQYF
TGTGCCAGCAGCCTAGGCAGGGTCCCCCAAGAGACCCAGTACTTC
>TRBV12-3/TRBV12-4|many|TRBJ1-3|TRBD1
CASRSTGTLYSGNTIYF
TGTGCCAGCAGGTCGACAGGGACATTATACTCTGGAAACACCATATATTTT
>TRBV5-6|many|TRBJ2-1|NA
CASSLARTALYNEQFF
TGTGCCAGCAGCTTGGCCAGGACAGCGCTTTACAATGAGCAGTTCTTC